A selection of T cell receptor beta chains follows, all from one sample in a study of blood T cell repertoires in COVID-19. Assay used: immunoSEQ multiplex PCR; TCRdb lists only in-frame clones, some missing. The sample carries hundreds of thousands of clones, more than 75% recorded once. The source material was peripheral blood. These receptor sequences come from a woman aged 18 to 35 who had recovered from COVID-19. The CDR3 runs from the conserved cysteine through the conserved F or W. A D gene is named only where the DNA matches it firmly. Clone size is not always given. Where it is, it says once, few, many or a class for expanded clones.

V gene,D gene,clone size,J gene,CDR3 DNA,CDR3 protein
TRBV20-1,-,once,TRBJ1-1,TGCAGTGCTAGTAGTGAACTCAGGCTGAACACTGAAGCTTTCTTT,CSASSELRLNTEAFF
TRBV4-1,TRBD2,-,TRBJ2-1,TGCGCCAGCTCGAGGACTAGCGGGAGGAGGGCCCAAGGCAATGAGCAGTTCTTC,CASSRTSGRRAQGNEQFF
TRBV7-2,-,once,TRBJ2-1,TGTGCCAGCAGCACAGTAGGGGGCAATGAGCAGTTCTTC,CASSTVGGNEQFF
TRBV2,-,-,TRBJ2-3,TGTGCCAGAACCACGAGCGCCGTTGAGACAGATACGCAGTATTTT,CARTTSAVETDTQYF
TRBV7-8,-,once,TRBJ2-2,TGTGCCAGCAGCCCACTGAAAACCGGGGAGCTGTTTTTT,CASSPLKTGELFF
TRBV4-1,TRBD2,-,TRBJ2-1,TGCGCCAGCAGCCAACGGACTAGCGGGAGCTATGAGCAGTTCTTC,CASSQRTSGSYEQFF
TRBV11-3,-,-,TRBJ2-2,TGTGCCAGCAGCTTAGGCTGGACACTCAACACCGGGGAGCTGTTTTTT,CASSLGWTLNTGELFF
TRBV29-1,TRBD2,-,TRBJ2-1,TGCAGCGTGGGGGGACTAGCGAGTTACAATGAGCAGTTCTTC,CSVGGLASYNEQFF
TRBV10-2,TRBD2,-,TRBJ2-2,TGCGCCAGCGGGACTAGCGGGACCACCGGGGAGCTGTTTTTT,CASGTSGTTGELFF
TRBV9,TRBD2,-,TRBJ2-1,TGTGCCAGCAGCGCCCCGAGGCTAGCGGGTACAAATGAGCAGTTCTTC,CASSAPRLAGTNEQFF
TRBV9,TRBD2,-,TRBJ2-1,TGTGCCAGCAGCGTGCAGATAGCGGGAGGTCACAATGAGCAGTTCTTC,CASSVQIAGGHNEQFF
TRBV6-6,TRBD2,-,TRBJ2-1,TGTGCCAGCAGTTATCAGGGACTAGCGGGAGATGAGCAGTTCTTC,CASSYQGLAGDEQFF
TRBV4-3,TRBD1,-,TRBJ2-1,TGCGCCAGCAGCCAAGATCTCGGTGGTCAGGGGGCTCCTGAGCAGTTCTTC,CASSQDLGGQGAPEQFF
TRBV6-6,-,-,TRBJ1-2,TGTGCCAGCAGTTACTCGAAGCTCTATGGCTACACCTTC,CASSYSKLYGYTF
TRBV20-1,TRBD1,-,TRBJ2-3,TGCAGTGCTAGTCCAGGGCAGGGGGCGGATACGCAGTATTTT,CSASPGQGADTQYF
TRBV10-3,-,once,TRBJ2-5,TGTGCCATCAGTGATCTTGGACTCTACCAAGAGACCCAGTACTTC,CAISDLGLYQETQYF
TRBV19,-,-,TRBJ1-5,TGTGCCAGTACCAAGGGCCAAGGAGGGAGCAATCAGCCCCAGCATTTT,CASTKGQGGSNQPQHF
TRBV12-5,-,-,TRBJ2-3,TGTGCTAGTGGTTCCCCAGGCTCTGGCACAGATACGCAGTATTTT,CASGSPGSGTDTQYF
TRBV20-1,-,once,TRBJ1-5,TGCAGTGCTAATGACAGGCCCAATCAGCCCCAGCATTTT,CSANDRPNQPQHF
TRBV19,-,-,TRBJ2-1,TGTGCCAGTAGTATAGGAGGGAGTAGTTCCAATGAGCAGTTCTTC,CASSIGGSSSNEQFF
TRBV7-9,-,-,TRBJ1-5,TGTGCCAGCAGCTTAGAAGGCGGTCAGCCCCAGCATTTT,CASSLEGGQPQHF
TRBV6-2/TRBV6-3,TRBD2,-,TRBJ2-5,TGTGCCAGCAGTTACACCAGGGCTAGCGGGAGACCCCAAGAGACCCAGTACTTC,CASSYTRASGRPQETQYF
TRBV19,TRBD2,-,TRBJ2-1,TGTGCCAGTAGTCCGAGACAGGGATGGGGACTAGCGGGTGTAAGCTCCTACAATGAGCAGTTCTTC,CASSPRQGWGLAGVSSYNEQFF
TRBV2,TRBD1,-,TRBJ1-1,TGTGCCAGCATAGAAGGGACAGGGCCTTTAACTGAAGCTTTCTTT,CASIEGTGPLTEAFF
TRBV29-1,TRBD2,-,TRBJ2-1,TGCAGCGTTGTGGTGGCTAGCGGGACCTCCTACAATGAGCAGTTCTTC,CSVVVASGTSYNEQFF
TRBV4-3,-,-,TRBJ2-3,TGCGCCAGCAGCCAAGTAACCACAGGCCGCACAGATACGCAGTATTTT,CASSQVTTGRTDTQYF
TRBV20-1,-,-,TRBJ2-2,TGCAGTGCTAGTTGGGGCGTCACCGGGGAGCTGTTTTTT,CSASWGVTGELFF
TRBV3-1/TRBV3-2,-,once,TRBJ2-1,TGTGCCAGCAGCCATGTAGCGAGCTCCCCACAGAATGAGCAGTTCTTC,CASSHVASSPQNEQFF
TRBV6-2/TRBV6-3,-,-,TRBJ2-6,TGTGCCAGCAGTTACGCGGTGTCTGGGGCCAACGTCCTGACTTTC,CASSYAVSGANVLTF
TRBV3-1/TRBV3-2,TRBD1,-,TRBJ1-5,TGTGCCAGCAGCCAAGGGACAGGGGTAAGCAATCAGCCCCAGCATTTT,CASSQGTGVSNQPQHF
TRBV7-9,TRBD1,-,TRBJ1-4,TGTGCCAGCAGCTTAGTTGGACAGGGGGCTGTCGGCGAAAAACTGTTTTTT,CASSLVGQGAVGEKLFF
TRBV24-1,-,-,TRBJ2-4,TGTGCCACCAGTGCGGGTTCCAAAAACATTCAGTACTTC,CATSAGSKNIQYF
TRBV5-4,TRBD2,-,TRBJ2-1,TGTGCCAGCAGCCCTACTAGCGTCGACAATGAGCAGTTCTTC,CASSPTSVDNEQFF
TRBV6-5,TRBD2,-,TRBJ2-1,TGTGCCAGCATGGGACTAGCGGGACGGGAGCAGTTCTTC,CASMGLAGREQFF
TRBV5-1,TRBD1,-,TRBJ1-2,TGCGCCAGCAGCCGCCAAGGACAGGGGGAAAAAGGCTACACCTTC,CASSRQGQGEKGYTF
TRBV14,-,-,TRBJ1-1,TGTGCCAGCAGCCACACTTTGACATATTATGGGGCTTTCTTT,CASSHTLTYYGAFF
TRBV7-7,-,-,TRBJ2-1,TGTGCCAGCAGCTTAGCGGGAGGCTCTCTCAATGAGCAGTTCTTC,CASSLAGGSLNEQFF
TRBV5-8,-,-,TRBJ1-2,TGTGCCAGCAGACCGAGACCGGGACAAGCGGACTATGGCTACACCTTC,CASRPRPGQADYGYTF
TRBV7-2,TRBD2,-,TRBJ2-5,TGTGCCAGCAGCTTACGCGGGAGGAATGGAGAGACCCAGTACTTC,CASSLRGRNGETQYF
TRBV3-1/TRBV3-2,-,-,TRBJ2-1,TGTGCCAGCAGCCAGCTTGAAACTTTCAATGAGCAGTTCTTC,CASSQLETFNEQFF
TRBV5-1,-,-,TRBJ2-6,TGCGCCAGCGGGTCGGGGGCTGGGGCCAACGTCCTGACTTTC,CASGSGAGANVLTF
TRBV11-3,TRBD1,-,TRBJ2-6,TGTGCCAGCAGCTCAACAGGGGCTGGGGCCAACGTCCTGACTTTC,CASSSTGAGANVLTF
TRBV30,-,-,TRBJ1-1,TGTGCCTGGTTCGAGCTGAACACTGAAGCTTTCTTT,CAWFELNTEAFF
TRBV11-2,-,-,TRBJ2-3,TGTGCCAGCAGCTATGGTCGGGGACCTAGCGCAGATACGCAGTATTTT,CASSYGRGPSADTQYF
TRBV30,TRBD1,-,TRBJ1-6,TGTGCCTGGGACAGGGGCGCGGATAATTCACCCCTCCACTTT,CAWDRGADNSPLHF